This T cell receptor (beta chain) appears in the sequencing data of a study of T cell responses to AZD1222 COVID-19 vaccine. Study-level findings and limits: Following two doses of AZD1222, Spike-specific TCR breadth and depth rose. No repertoire was sampled before or during the peak T cell response, only after it.

Generated by immunoSEQ multiplex PCR, the TCRdb table keeps only in-frame clones and is missing some. Of 99,000 or so clones listed, nearly 95% are singletons. The CDR3 has 13 residues. CDR1 is DFQATT and CDR2 is SNEGSKA in the germline V gene (reference sequence). V gave up 3 bases and J gave up 2 bases, with 9 bases separating them. Details on this clone: Its antigen is unknown.

This chain links TRBV20-1 with TRBJ2-3; no definite D call. The receptor was isolated from an adult in good health. The sequences come from peripheral blood, collected on day 0 of AZD1222 vaccination. DNA for the CDR3: TGCAGTGCTAGTATGGCGGTCACAGATACGCAGTATTTT. Its translation: CSASMAVTDTQYF.